This TCR beta chain was profiled in a study of CD8 T cells in Susac syndrome. Study-level findings and limits: TCR sequencing and HLA analysis covered a relatively small number of individuals.

The authors carried out high-throughput sequencing of TCR beta. They applied it to CD8+ and CD4+ T cells obtained from blood. Treatment-naive patients with stable or active relapsing-remitting disease served as multiple sclerosis controls. The CDR3 loop spans 11 amino acids. CDR1 and CDR2 (germline): DFQATT, SNEGSKA (reference sequence). The V gene lost 3 bases and the J gene lost 5 bases, with 6 bases spanning the gap. As to this clonotype: Its target is unknown.

Random hexamers were used to reverse transcribe the RNA input (roughly 0.5 to 1 ug). The authors amplified TCR beta CDR3 across 54 Vbeta and 13 Jbeta using immunoSEQ multiplex PCR. A single record per CDR3 protein comes from TCRdb applying MiXCR to the immunoSEQ multiplex PCR reads. The sample yields about 200,000 distinct CDR3 sequences, over 90% seen once. The clonotype was recovered from a human donor with multiple sclerosis. Sequenced input: CD4+ T cells from PBMCs. The chain is built from TRBV20-1 and TRBJ2-3; D remains ambiguous. In DNA, the CDR3 is TGCAGTGCTAGGTCACGAGATACGCAGTATTTT. Translating gives CSARSRDTQYF.